Sequencing of this T cell receptor (beta chain) was carried out in a study of shared clonotypes between healthy human individuals. Germline loops: CDR1 MDHEN, CDR2 SYDVKM. The CDR3 sequence is 13 residues long. V lost 6 bases and J lost 6; bases outside the gene matches: 4. Profiling relied on immunoSEQ multiplex PCR, and the TCRdb table lists in-frame clones only, not all of them. The sample has a few million clones, nearly 97% seen once. The rearrangement joins TRBV28 to TRBJ1-5; 8 bases are a match to TRBD1. Material for sequencing was naive CD4+ T cells sorted from blood. Noted subset: CD45RA+ positively selected. The TCR sequence derives from a man aged 18 to 35 in good health. CDR3 sequence (DNA): TGTGCCAGCAGCCAGGGGGCCCGTCAGCCCCAGCATTTT. Translation gives CASSQGARQPQHF.